The 26 T cell receptor beta chains below were found in one sample sequenced in a study of T cell changes during pregnancy in multiple sclerosis. Here immunoSEQ multiplex PCR was the method, and the copy in TCRdb shows in-frame clones only, minus some. The sample holds about 22,000 clones, 90% to 95% seen once. The sequences come from CD4+ T cells from peripheral blood mononuclear cells, collected after pregnancy. The origin of the receptors is a female donor in good health, enrolled as a control in a pregnancy study.

The rearrangement uses TRBV28 and TRBJ1-2, with D uncertain. This CDR3 spans 13 amino acids. With 6 bases removed from V and 8 bases from J, the gap between germline ends came to 16 bases. Germline lookup yields CDR1 MDHEN and CDR2 SYDVKM. The CDR3 reads CASSPLSGNGYTF. The DNA of the CDR3 is TGTGCCAGCAGCCCATTATCCGGGAACGGCTACACCTTC.

The genes are TRBV5-4 and TRBJ2-7, with 12 nucleotides matching TRBD2. With V trimmed by 0 bases and J by 4 bases, 2 bases remained unmatched. Germline V CDR1 and CDR2: SGHNT, YYREEE (reference sequence). The CDR3 contains 15 residues. CDR3 loop: CASSLGLAGVYEQYF. The CDR3 DNA sequence: TGTGCCAGCAGCTTGGGACTAGCGGGGGTGTACGAGCAGTACTTC.

V usage is TRBV7-3 and J usage is TRBJ2-3; 8 nucleotides line up with TRBD2. V lost 2 bases and J lost 2; bases outside the gene matches: 3. This CDR3 has 15 residues. CDR1 SGHTA and CDR2 FQGTGA come from the germline V gene. This chain's CDR3 is CASSLLAGLTDTQYF. The CDR3 nucleotides read TGTGCCAGCAGCTTACTAGCGGGCCTCACAGATACGCAGTATTTT.

The chain recombines TRBV19 with TRBJ1-5, with unresolved D. The CDR3 has 11 residues. CDR1 and CDR2 (germline): LNHDA, SQIVND (reference sequence). V lost 4 bases, J lost 9 bases, and 7 bases lay in between. In nucleotides, the CDR3 is TGTGCCAGTAGTAGGGGAGGGCCCCAGCATTTT. Protein product: CASSRGGPQHF.

The J gene is TRBJ2-5, the V gene TRBV6-6; the match to TRBD2 covers 7 bases. The CDR3 contains 12 residues. V was pared by 2 bases and J by 9 bases, with 3 bases of the junction left unmatched. Germline CDR1 and CDR2: MNHNY and SVGAGI (reference sequence). This CDR3 reads CASSYAGVAQYF. DNA for the CDR3: TGTGCCAGCAGTTACGCGGGGGTGGCCCAGTACTTC.

The rearrangement joins TRBV18 to TRBJ1-4; no firm D call. Trimming removed 2 bases at V and 0 bases at J, with 4 bases between. The germline V gene encodes CDR1 KGHSH and CDR2 LQKENI. This CDR3 contains 14 residues. The CDR3 protein is CASSPTATNEKLFF. CDR3 coding DNA: TGTGCCAGCTCACCAACTGCAACTAATGAAAAACTGTTTTTT.

The chain links TRBV18 to TRBJ2-7, with 8 bases matching TRBD1. V was pared by 3 bases and J by 5 bases, with 6 bases of the junction left unmatched. CDR1 and CDR2 (germline): KGHSH, LQKENI. This CDR3 spans 14 amino acids. CDR3 nucleotide sequence: TGTGCCAGCTCACCCAGACAGGGGACGAACGAGCAGTACTTC. It encodes CASSPRQGTNEQYF.

The rearrangement links TRBV6-4 to TRBJ1-5; D may be TRBD1 (5 bases). The CDR3 covers 14 residues. In germline, CDR1 is MRHNA, CDR2 SNTAGT. V lost 6 bases and J lost 6, with 15 bases in between. In nucleotides, the CDR3 is TGTGCCAGCAGCCCCCATTTGGGGGGTCAGCCCCAGCATTTT. This translates into CASSPHLGGQPQHF.

The chain couples TRBV7-2 to TRBJ1-2; D is perhaps TRBD1 (5 bases). This CDR3 is 19 amino acids long. Germline assignment: CDR1 SGHTA and CDR2 FQGNSA. The V and J ends lost 3 bases and 3 bases respectively, with 26 bases between them. The CDR3 DNA follows: TGTGCCAGCAGCTTCCCTTCGAAGTCCGCGGGGGAGGAGTACTATGGCTACACCTTC. It codes for CASSFPSKSAGEEYYGYTF. Supplemented by reference TRBV7-2 and TRBJ1-2, the full variable domain reads GAGVSQSPSNKVTEKGKDVELRCDPISGHTALYWYRQSLGQGLEFLIYFQGNSAPDKSGLPSDRFSAERTGGSVSTLTIQRTQQEDSAVYLCASSFPSKSAGEEYYGYTFGSGTRLTVV.

The V and J genes are TRBV11-2 and TRBJ1-2; D unclear. The V end was cut by 0 bases, the J end by 3 bases, with 14 bases between. The V gene's germline CDR1 is SGHAT and CDR2 FQNNGV. The CDR3 is 16 residues long. The CDR3 coding sequence is TGTGCCAGCAGCTTAGAGTCGCAGGCGGGGTACTATGGCTACACCTTC. This sequence encodes CASSLESQAGYYGYTF.

J is TRBJ1-1 and V is TRBV5-6; the match to TRBD1 covers 8 bases. V lost 2 bases to trimming and J lost 3 bases; unmatched junction nucleotides: 9. Germline loops: CDR1 SGHDT, CDR2 YYEEEE. The CDR3 has 16 residues. The CDR3 nucleotides are TGTGCCAGCAGCTTTGGACAGGGCGAGGTGGACACTGAAGCTTTCTTT. Amino acids: CASSFGQGEVDTEAFF.

The rearrangement links TRBV30 to TRBJ2-6, with no clear D. Germline CDR1 is GTSNPN and CDR2 is SVGIG (reference sequence). The V and J ends lost 0 bases and 0 bases respectively, with 6 bases between them. The CDR3 has 15 amino acids. Written as DNA, the CDR3 is TGTGCCTGGAGTGTACGGAGCTCTGGGGCCAACGTCCTGACTTTC. Its protein is CAWSVRSSGANVLTF.

The DNA for the CDR3 is TGTGCCAGCAGCCTGGACAGATTCGGTGGCTACACCTTC. It yields the protein CASSLDRFGGYTF. J is TRBJ1-2 and V is TRBV11-1; a possible D gene is TRBD1 (6 bases). This CDR3 contains 13 residues. Germline loops: CDR1 SGHAT, CDR2 FQDESV (reference sequence). Trimming took 5 bases from V and 7 from J, leaving 14 bases between them.

This clone appeared once. V gene TRBV5-1 combines with J gene TRBJ2-7; 8 bases line up with TRBD1. The CDR3 covers 15 residues. Losses at the gene ends were 3 bases for V and 0 bases for J; bases not matched to a gene: 5. CDR1 and CDR2 from the germline V gene are SGHRS and YFSETQ. CDR3 bases: TGCGCCAGCAGCTACCGACAGGGGAGCTCCTACGAGCAGTACTTC. The encoded protein is CASSYRQGSSYEQYF.

The chain carries TRBV30 and TRBJ1-5; possible D gene TRBD1, 5 bases. Trimming took off 2 bases at V and 4 bases at J, with 9 bases between the two ends. The CDR3 runs 13 residues. Germline V gives CDR1 GTSNPN, CDR2 SVGIG (reference sequence). CDR3 sequence (DNA): TGTGCCTGGAGTCGACAGCTTAATCAGCCCCAGCATTTT. It encodes CAWSRQLNQPQHF.

The rearrangement joins TRBV7-2 to TRBJ2-5; 13 bases are a match to TRBD2. Germline V gives CDR1 SGHTA, CDR2 FQGNSA. The V segment lost 3 bases and the J segment 5 bases; nucleotides outside the gene matches: 9. The CDR3 consists of 17 residues. CDR3 amino acids: CASSLGGGLAGIETQYF. The CDR3 DNA follows: TGTGCCAGCAGCTTGGGAGGGGGACTAGCGGGAATTGAGACCCAGTACTTC.

V and J are TRBV6-1 and TRBJ2-3; 11 bases line up with TRBD1. Germline V gene sequence: CDR1 MNHNS, CDR2 SASEGT. The CDR3 extends over 14 amino acids. V was pared by 3 bases and J by 4 bases, with 0 bases of the junction left unmatched. The CDR3 sequence: CASSEGQGADTQYF. The CDR3 nucleotides are TGTGCCAGCAGTGAGGGACAGGGGGCAGATACGCAGTATTTT.

The V and J genes are TRBV19 and TRBJ1-5; weak D call: TRBD1 (5 bases). Trimming pared 5 bases from V and 2 bases from J, leaving 13 bases between. Germline assignment: CDR1 LNHDA and CDR2 SQIVND (reference sequence). The CDR3 runs to 15 residues. The CDR3 region is CASSYETVGNQPQHF. The CDR3 DNA reads TGTGCCAGTAGTTACGAGACAGTGGGCAATCAGCCCCAGCATTTT.

The rearrangement joins TRBV29-1 to TRBJ2-5; D is unclear. The DNA matches TRBJ2-7 better at its end, which makes the J call doubtful. CDR3 size: 11 residues. Germline V gives CDR1 SQVTM, CDR2 ANQGSEA. The CDR3 nucleotides are TGCAGCGTAACAGCTCCCTACGAGCAGTACTTC. Translating it yields CSVTAPYEQYF.

The J gene is TRBJ1-4, the V gene TRBV19; weak D call: TRBD1 (6 bases). Between the trimmed V and J ends, which lost 6 bases and 4 bases, there was a span of 12 bases. The CDR3 spans 14 residues. CDR1 LNHDA and CDR2 SQIVND come from the germline V gene (reference sequence). CDR3 nucleotides: TGTGCCAGTAGGAAGGGGGAATTTAATGAAAAACTGTTTTTT. Protein product: CASRKGEFNEKLFF. Full variable domain (remainder filled in from reference TRBV19 and TRBJ1-4): DGGITQSPKYLFRKEGQNVTLSCEQNLNHDAMYWYRQDPGQGLRLIYYSQIVNDFQKGDIAEGYSVSREKKESFPLTVTSAQKNPTAFYLCASRKGEFNEKLFFGSGTQLSVL.

This clone was seen a single time. The rearrangement links TRBV7-3 to TRBJ2-1, with TRBD1 matching over 7 bases. The trim removed 9 bases at V and 6 bases at J, leaving 8 bases unmatched. The CDR3 runs 13 residues. The germline CDR1 and CDR2 sequences are SGHTA and FQGTGA. DNA for the CDR3: TGTGCCAGACCCCAGGGGGAAAGCAATGAGCAGTTCTTC. This encodes CARPQGESNEQFF.

The chain recombines TRBV5-6 with TRBJ1-6; D remains unclear. The length of the CDR3 is 17 residues. The germline V gene has CDR1 SGHDT and CDR2 YYEEEE. The V and J ends lost 0 bases and 7 bases respectively, with 17 bases between them. For the CDR3, the DNA is TGTGCCAGCAGCTTGGGTGGAGGGAGGTTCGGAAATTCACCCCTCCACTTT. Its protein product is CASSLGGGRFGNSPLHF. Looking up the rest from reference TRBV5-6 and TRBJ1-6 gives the full variable domain: DAGVTQSPTHLIKTRGQQVTLRCSPKSGHDTVSWYQQALGQGPQFIFQYYEEEERQRGNFPDRFSGHQFPNYSSELNVNALLLGDSALYLCASSLGGGRFGNSPLHFGNGTRLTVT.

The chain is built from TRBV27 and TRBJ2-3; a possible D gene is TRBD2 (7 bases). CDR1 is MNHEY, CDR2 SMNVEV, per germline (reference sequence). Trimming took off 5 bases at V and 0 bases at J, with 12 bases between the two ends. The CDR3 is 15 residues long. Here the CDR3 DNA reads TGTGCCAGCAGTCTGGGCGGGGGCAGCACAGATACGCAGTATTTT. Protein product: CASSLGGGSTDTQYF.

This chain links TRBV5-4 with TRBJ2-3; TRBD2 aligns across 10 bases. Unmatched junction bases numbered 6, after V lost 0 bases and J lost 2 bases. This CDR3 has 17 residues. Per the germline V gene, CDR1 is SGHNT and CDR2 is YYREEE (reference sequence). The CDR3 nucleotides read TGTGCCAGCAGCTTGGGGGGGACTAGCGCAATCACAGATACGCAGTATTTT. Translation: CASSLGGTSAITDTQYF.

CDR3 sequence: CASSEARGRETQYF. The CDR3 DNA reads TGTGCCAGCAGTGAAGCGCGGGGGCGAGAGACCCAGTACTTC. V and J are TRBV2 and TRBJ2-5, with D perhaps matching TRBD2 (7 bases). The CDR3 is made up of 14 amino acids. V was shortened by 0 bases and J by 4 bases, with 9 bases between the two germline ends. Per germline, CDR1 SNHLY and CDR2 FYNNEI.

This chain links TRBV6-6 with TRBJ2-1; unclear D gene. Germline-derived CDR1 and CDR2 are MNHNY and SVGAGI (reference sequence). The CDR3 has 14 residues. V was trimmed by 2 bases and J by 0 bases, leaving 5 bases between them. CDR3 protein: CASSYESSYNEQFF. DNA for the CDR3: TGTGCCAGCAGTTACGAGAGCTCCTACAATGAGCAGTTCTTC.